These 18 T cell receptor beta chains originate from one sample sequenced in a study of CD8 T cells in ankylosing spondylitis. TCRdb called the 5' RACE reads again in MiXCR, with one record for every CDR3 protein. The sample has under 200,000 distinct CDR3 sequences; around 10% are singletons. The specimen sequenced was blood, either unsorted or a sorted T cell fraction (not recorded which). These receptors were obtained from a male donor with ankylosing spondylitis or in good health (not recorded which).

This clonotype was seen at least ten times. This chain uses TRBV6-1 with TRBJ2-7, with 11 bases identical to TRBD1. CDR3 length equals 16 residues. V trimming: 0 bases; J trimming: 3 bases; junction bases outside the gene matches: 4. CDR1 and CDR2 from the germline V gene are MNHNS and SASEGT. This CDR3 is CASSEAGTGGIYEQYF. CDR3 DNA: TGTGCCAGCAGTGAAGCCGGGACAGGGGGAATCTACGAGCAGTACTTC.

This clonotype was found a few times. V and J are TRBV28 and TRBJ2-3; D gene ambiguous. The CDR3 totals 14 residues. V was pared by 3 bases and J by 1 base, with 8 bases between. Germline V gene sequence: CDR1 MDHEN, CDR2 SYDVKM. CDR3 nucleotides: TGTGCCAGCAGTTTCCCGGAGCGCACAGATACGCAGTATTTT. It specifies CASSFPERTDTQYF.

Many counts were recorded for this clonotype. J is TRBJ2-7 and V is TRBV18; D gene ambiguous. The germline V gene has CDR1 KGHSH and CDR2 LQKENI. V was shortened by 8 bases and J by 0 bases, with 8 bases between the two germline ends. The CDR3 spans 12 residues. CDR3 nucleotide sequence: TGTGCCAGCAGCCCTAGCTCCTACGAGCAGTACTTC. Translated, it gives CASSPSSYEQYF.

This clonotype has ten or more counts. This chain joins TRBV28 and TRBJ1-5; TRBD1 matches at 11 bases. Germline V CDR1 and CDR2: MDHEN, SYDVKM. V was clipped by 8 bases and J by 6 bases; unmatched bases: 3. This CDR3 comprises 13 residues. The CDR3 DNA follows: TGTGCCAGCCTTGGGACAGGGGGTCAGCCCCAGCATTTT. Protein product: CASLGTGGQPQHF.

This clonotype has a count of ten or more. The chain has TRBV3-1 and TRBJ2-1, with D hard to call. The V and J ends lost 1 base and 6 bases respectively, with 4 bases between them. CDR1 LGHDT and CDR2 YNNKEL come from the germline V gene (reference sequence). The CDR3 is 12 amino acids. Written as DNA, the CDR3 is TGTGCCAGCAGCCAAGCCGGCAATGAGCAGTTCTTC. Translation: CASSQAGNEQFF.

This clonotype was observed at least ten times. This chain joins TRBV29-1 and TRBJ2-1, with TRBD2 as a possible D gene (6 bases). The V gene lost 7 bases and the J gene lost 10 bases, with 23 bases spanning the gap. Germline V CDR1 and CDR2: SQVTM, ANQGSEA. The CDR3 sequence is 14 residues long. The CDR3 loop is CSGGRDSSDGEQFF. The CDR3 bases are TGCAGCGGTGGGCGGGACTCCTCCGACGGCGAGCAGTTCTTC.

As for this clonotype: One base away lies a much larger clone, so this may be a sequencing read error. This sequence joins TRBV6-5 and TRBJ1-2, with 8 bases identical to TRBD1. The CDR3 sequence is 17 residues long. Per the germline V gene, CDR1 is MNHEY and CDR2 is SVGAGI. CDR3 coding DNA: TGTGCCGGCAGTTACGCCTCCTCGGGACAGGCTAACTATGGCTACACCTTC. This encodes CAGSYASSGQANYGYTF.

This clonotype occurred a few times. The genes are TRBV5-1 and TRBJ2-3, with 9 bases matching TRBD2. The V segment lost 4 bases and the J segment 3 bases; nucleotides outside the gene matches: 9. Per the germline V gene, CDR1 is SGHRS and CDR2 is YFSETQ. The CDR3 runs to 16 residues. The CDR3 spells CASSLKTSGGTDTQYF. The CDR3 DNA sequence: TGCGCCAGCAGCCTAAAGACTAGCGGTGGGACAGATACGCAGTATTTT.

The chain carries TRBV5-6 and TRBJ2-3, with unresolved D. Per the germline V gene, CDR1 is SGHDT and CDR2 is YYEEEE. The CDR3 sequence is 13 residues long. Deletions cut 2 bases from V and 5 bases from J, with 9 bases between. The CDR3 loop reads CASSFGVGDTQYF. CDR3 nucleotide sequence: TGTGCCAGCAGCTTTGGGGTCGGAGATACGCAGTATTTT. Variable domain in full (rest from reference TRBV5-6 and TRBJ2-3): DAGVTQSPTHLIKTRGQQVTLRCSPKSGHDTVSWYQQALGQGPQFIFQYYEEEERQRGNFPDRFSGHQFPNYSSELNVNALLLGDSALYLCASSFGVGDTQYFGPGTRLTVL.

The table lists this clonotype with a few counts. This chain uses TRBV7-2 with TRBJ2-7; D is possibly TRBD2 (5 bases). This CDR3 spans 18 amino acids. Trimming took 0 bases from V and 7 from J, leaving 25 bases between them. Germline assignment: CDR1 SGHTA and CDR2 FQGNSA. The CDR3 nucleotides read TGTGCCAGCAGCTTAGCCCCCGGAGGACGGGCCCCTGTGTTGGAGCAGTACTTC. Residues: CASSLAPGGRAPVLEQYF. Using reference TRBV7-2 and TRBJ2-7 for the parts outside the CDR3, the full variable domain is GAGVSQSPSNKVTEKGKDVELRCDPISGHTALYWYRQSLGQGLEFLIYFQGNSAPDKSGLPSDRFSAERTGGSVSTLTIQRTQQEDSAVYLCASSLAPGGRAPVLEQYFGPGTRLTVT.

This clonotype was recorded many times. The V and J genes are TRBV12-3 or TRBV12-4 and TRBJ2-7; D assignment may be TRBD1 or TRBD2 (5 bases each). Trimming took off 5 bases at V and 6 bases at J, with 17 bases between the two ends. The CDR3 spans 14 residues. CDR3 in amino acids: CASSPGPNLPEQYF. CDR3 sequence (DNA): TGTGCCAGCAGTCCGGGACCCAATCTACCCGAGCAGTACTTC.

This clonotype was counted many times. The chain carries TRBV28 and TRBJ2-2, with a possible D match to TRBD2 (5 bases). CDR3 size: 11 residues. CDR1 is MDHEN and CDR2 is SYDVKM in the germline V gene. Trimming took 6 bases from V and 7 from J, leaving 6 bases between them. CDR3: CASSGDGELFF. The CDR3 DNA reads as TGTGCCAGCAGCGGGGACGGGGAGCTGTTTTTT.

This clonotype occurred many times. The rearrangement joins TRBV12-3 or TRBV12-4 to TRBJ2-1; D might be TRBD1 or TRBD2, each matching 5 bases. The germline V and J ends were trimmed by 7 bases and 16 bases, with 17 bases remaining between them. CDR3 length: 11 residues. The CDR3 region has the DNA TGTGCCAGCACCCCGGGACCCGGGGTATTCTTC. It yields the protein CASTPGPGVFF.

A few counts support this clonotype. This chain joins TRBV6-5 and TRBJ2-1, with 12 bases that match TRBD2. CDR3 length: 17 amino acids. V lost 0 bases to trimming and J lost 6 bases; unmatched junction nucleotides: 6. The germline gives CDR1 MNHEY, CDR2 SVGAGI. The CDR3 DNA follows: TGTGCCAGCAGTTACTCGGCTAGCGGGGGGGCGGGCAATGAGCAGTTCTTC. Encoded protein: CASSYSASGGAGNEQFF.

This clonotype has at least ten counts. V gene TRBV4-2 combines with J gene TRBJ1-2, with D maybe TRBD1 (6 bases). The V gene's germline CDR1 is LGHNA and CDR2 YNFKEQ. Between the trimmed V and J ends, which lost 0 bases and 9 bases, there was a span of 11 bases. The CDR3 length is 13 residues. CDR3 DNA: TGTGCCAGCAGCCAAGATCGTCAGGGGCGCTACACCTTC. Translation: CASSQDRQGRYTF.

This clonotype was seen ten or more times. This sequence joins TRBV7-8 and TRBJ2-5; 7 bases agree with TRBD2. CDR1 and CDR2 from the germline V gene are SGHVS and FQNEAQ. The CDR3 loop spans 13 amino acids. V gave up 2 bases and J gave up 5 bases; unmatched junction bases: 2. CDR3 nucleotide sequence: TGTGCCAGCAGCTTACTTAGCGGGGAGACCCAGTACTTC. Translation: CASSLLSGETQYF. The full variable domain, its missing parts supplied by reference TRBV7-8 and TRBJ2-5, is GAGVSQSPRYKVAKRGQDVALRCDPISGHVSLFWYQQALGQGPEFLTYFQNEAQLDKSGLPSDRFFAERPEGSVSTLKIQRTQQEDSAVYLCASSLLSGETQYFGPGTRLLVL.

This clonotype was found many times. The chain combines TRBV5-1 with TRBJ1-3; D unresolved. The length of the CDR3 is 16 residues. V gave up 4 bases and J gave up 0 bases, with 14 bases separating them. From germline, CDR1 is SGHRS and CDR2 YFSETQ. Written as DNA, the CDR3 is TGCGCCAGCAGCGCCGACCTGGGGATCTCTGGAAACACCATATATTTT. Protein: CASSADLGISGNTIYF.

This clonotype was picked up many times. This chain joins TRBV10-3 and TRBJ2-3; D remains unclear. V was cut by 4 bases and J by 0 bases, with 11 bases left in between. This CDR3 comprises 15 residues. Germline V gene data show CDR1 as ENHRY and CDR2 as SYGVKD. DNA of the CDR3: TGTGCCATCAGTGCCCTACCTCCTAGCACAGATACGCAGTATTTT. Translating gives CAISALPPSTDTQYF.